This TCR beta chain was captured in a study of T-cell memory formation after mild COVID-19. This CDR3 contains 14 residues. Trimming removed 5 bases from V and 1 base from J; junction bases left unmatched: 4. In its sample, this clonotype was seen a few times. One entry per CDR3 protein, called by TCRdb with MiXCR from the 5' RACE reads. Counted here are around 99,000 distinct CDR3 sequences, around 14% occurring once; the ten biggest clones make up less than 40%. The sample taken for sequencing was PBMCs or a T cell subset sorted from them (not recorded which). The sequence was collected from a man aged 18 to 30 who had mild COVID-19 (a few samples of this study predate the infection). Cell type and time point are not known. The V gene is TRBV12-3 or TRBV12-4, the J gene TRBJ2-7; 8 bases are a match to TRBD1. The CDR3, as DNA: TGTGCCAGCAGTCTCCGGACAGGGTCCTACGAGCAGTACTTC. Protein: CASSLRTGSYEQYF.